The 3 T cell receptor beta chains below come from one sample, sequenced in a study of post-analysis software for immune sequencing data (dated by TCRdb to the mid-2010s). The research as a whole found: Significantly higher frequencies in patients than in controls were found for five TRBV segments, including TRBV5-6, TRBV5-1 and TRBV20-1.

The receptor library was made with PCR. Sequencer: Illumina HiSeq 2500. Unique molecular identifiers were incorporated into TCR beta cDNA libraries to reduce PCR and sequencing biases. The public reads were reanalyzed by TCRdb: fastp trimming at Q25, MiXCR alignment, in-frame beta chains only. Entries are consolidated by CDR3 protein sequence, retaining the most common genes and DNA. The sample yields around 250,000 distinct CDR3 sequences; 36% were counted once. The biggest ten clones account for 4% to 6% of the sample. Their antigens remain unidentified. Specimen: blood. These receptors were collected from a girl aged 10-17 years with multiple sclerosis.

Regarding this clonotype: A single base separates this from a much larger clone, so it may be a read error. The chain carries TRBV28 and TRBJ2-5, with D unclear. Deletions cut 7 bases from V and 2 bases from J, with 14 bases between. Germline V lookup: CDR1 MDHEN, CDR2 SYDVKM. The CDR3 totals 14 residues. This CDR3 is CASKKVPWQETQYF. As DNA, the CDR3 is TGTGCCAGCAAGAAAGTTCCTTGGCAAGAGACCCAGTACTTC.

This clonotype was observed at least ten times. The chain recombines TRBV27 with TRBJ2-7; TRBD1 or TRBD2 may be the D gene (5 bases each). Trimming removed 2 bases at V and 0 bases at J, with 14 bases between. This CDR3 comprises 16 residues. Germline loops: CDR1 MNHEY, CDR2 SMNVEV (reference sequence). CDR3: CASSLKSGASSYEQYF. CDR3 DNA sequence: TGTGCCAGCAGTTTAAAGTCCGGGGCCTCCTCCTACGAGCAGTACTTC.

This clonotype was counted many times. CDR3 nucleotides: TGCGCCAGCAGCTTGCTTCCGACTAGCGGGAGGGCAGATACGCAGTATTTT. It codes for CASSLLPTSGRADTQYF. The chain combines TRBV5-1 with TRBJ2-3, with 14 bases fitting TRBD2. The V and J ends lost 1 base and 4 bases, in that order; junction bases with no gene match: 5. The length of the CDR3 is 17 residues. Germline V gives CDR1 SGHRS, CDR2 YFSETQ.